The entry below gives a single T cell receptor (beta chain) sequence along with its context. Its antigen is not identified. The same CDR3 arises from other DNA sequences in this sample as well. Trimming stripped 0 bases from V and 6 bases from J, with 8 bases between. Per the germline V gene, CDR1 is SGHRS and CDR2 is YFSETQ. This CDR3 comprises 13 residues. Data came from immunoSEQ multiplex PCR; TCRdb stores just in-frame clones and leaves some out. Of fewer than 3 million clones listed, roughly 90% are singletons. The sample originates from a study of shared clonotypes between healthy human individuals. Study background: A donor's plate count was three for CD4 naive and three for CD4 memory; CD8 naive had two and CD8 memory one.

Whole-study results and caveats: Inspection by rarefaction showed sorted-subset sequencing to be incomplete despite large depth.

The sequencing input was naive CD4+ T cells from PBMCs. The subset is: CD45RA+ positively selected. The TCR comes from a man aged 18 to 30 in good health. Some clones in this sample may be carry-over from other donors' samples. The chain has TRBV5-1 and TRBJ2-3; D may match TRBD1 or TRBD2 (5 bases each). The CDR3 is CASSLGGLDTQYF. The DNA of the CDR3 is TGCGCCAGCAGCTTGGGGGGGTTGGATACGCAGTATTTT. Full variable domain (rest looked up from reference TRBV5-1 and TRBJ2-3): KAGVTQTPRYLIKTRGQQVTLSCSPISGHRSVSWYQQTPGQGLQFLFEYFSETQRNKGNFPGRFSGRQFSNSRSEMNVSTLELGDSALYLCASSLGGLDTQYFGPGTRLTVL.